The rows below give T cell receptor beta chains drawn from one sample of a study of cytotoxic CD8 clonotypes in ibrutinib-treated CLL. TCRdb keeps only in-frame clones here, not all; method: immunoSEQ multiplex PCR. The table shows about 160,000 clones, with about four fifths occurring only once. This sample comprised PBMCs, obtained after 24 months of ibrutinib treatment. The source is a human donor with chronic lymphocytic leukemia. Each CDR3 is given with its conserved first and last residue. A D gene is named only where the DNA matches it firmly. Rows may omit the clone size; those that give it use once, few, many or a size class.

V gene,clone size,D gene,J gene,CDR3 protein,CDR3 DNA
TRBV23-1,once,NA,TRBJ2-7,CASSLVVSYEQYF,TGCGCCAGCAGTCTAGTTGTCTCCTACGAGCAGTACTTC
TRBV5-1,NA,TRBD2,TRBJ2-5,CASSLGYSGRALMKETQYF,TGCGCCAGCAGCCTAGGGTATAGCGGGAGGGCCCTCATGAAAGAGACCCAGTACTTC
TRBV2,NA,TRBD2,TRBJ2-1,CASLRGASGRATTEQFF,TGTGCCAGCCTCCGGGGGGCTAGCGGGAGGGCTACAACTGAGCAGTTCTTC
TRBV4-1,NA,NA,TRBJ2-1,CASSQDFAARNEQFF,TGCGCCAGCAGCCAAGACTTTGCAGCCAGAAATGAGCAGTTCTTC
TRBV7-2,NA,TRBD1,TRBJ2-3,CASSPGWDRSTQYF,TGTGCCAGCAGCCCCGGCTGGGACAGAAGTACGCAGTATTTT
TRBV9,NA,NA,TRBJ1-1,CASSAPHGVGNTEAFF,TGTGCCAGCAGCGCCCCACACGGGGTGGGAAACACTGAAGCTTTCTTT
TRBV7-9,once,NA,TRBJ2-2,CASSRRTGLPTGELFF,TGTGCCAGCAGCCGACGGACCGGGTTGCCCACCGGGGAGCTGTTTTTT
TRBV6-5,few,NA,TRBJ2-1,CASSYRRGNEQFF,TGTGCCAGCAGTTACCGCAGGGGAAATGAGCAGTTCTTC
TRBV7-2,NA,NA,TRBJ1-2,CASNNRPNYGYTF,TGTGCCAGCAATAACCGGCCGAACTATGGCTACACCTTC
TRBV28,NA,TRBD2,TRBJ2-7,CASAQGTSGSYEQYF,TGTGCCAGCGCTCAAGGGACTAGCGGGAGCTACGAGCAGTACTTC
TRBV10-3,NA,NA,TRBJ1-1,CAISGSRGRVVNTEAFF,TGTGCCATCAGTGGCTCCAGGGGTAGAGTAGTGAACACTGAAGCTTTCTTT
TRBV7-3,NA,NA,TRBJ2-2,CASSFAGTGELFF,TGTGCCAGCAGCTTCGCGGGAACCGGGGAGCTGTTTTTT
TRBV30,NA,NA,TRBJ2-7,CAWSTGAGEQYF,TGTGCCTGGAGTACGGGGGCCGGCGAGCAGTACTTC
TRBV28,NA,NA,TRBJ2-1,CASSELIMRGSSSYNEQFF,TGTGCCAGCAGTGAACTCATTATGAGGGGCTCTAGCTCCTACAATGAGCAGTTCTTC
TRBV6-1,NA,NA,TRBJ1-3,CASSDGSSGNTIYF,TGTGCCAGCAGTGACGGGAGCTCTGGAAACACCATATATTTT
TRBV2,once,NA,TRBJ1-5,CASNVISAQPQHF,TGTGCCAGCAATGTGATTTCGGCCCAGCCCCAGCATTTT
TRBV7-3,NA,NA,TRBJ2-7,CASSLLRAEQYF,TGTGCCAGCAGCTTACTCCGGGCTGAGCAGTACTTC